The T cell receptor (beta chain) under discussion was sequenced for a study of shared clonotypes between healthy human individuals. Regarding the study as a whole: Richness estimates generally favored naive over memory subsets.

Negatively enriched CD4+ T cells were divided by CD45RA into naive and memory. Worth noting for this clone: Its target is not known.

Some clones are missing from TCRdb's copy, which holds only in-frame ones; the method was immunoSEQ multiplex PCR. The table includes 850,000 to 1,100,000 clones, approximately 80% detected once. Trimming took 3 bases from V and 0 from J, leaving 6 bases between them. The CDR3 has 14 amino acids. The germline V gene has CDR1 SEHNR and CDR2 FQNEAQ (reference sequence). The sequenced sample consisted of memory CD4+ T cells from PBMCs. As to subset: CD45RA-negative fraction. The clonotype comes from a man younger than 35 in good health. Some clones in this sample may be carry-over from other donors' samples. The rearrangement uses TRBV7-9 and TRBJ1-3; D remains unclear. The CDR3 spells CASSFPSSGNTIYF. For the CDR3, the DNA is TGTGCCAGCAGCTTTCCCTCCTCTGGAAACACCATATATTTT.